What follows describes a single T cell receptor (beta chain). Its antigen is unknown. This entry is derived from a study of STAT5B mutations in CD4+ large granular lymphocyte leukemia. Study processing details: The detection floor for productive clonotype frequency was 2.59 x 10-5. Generated by immunoSEQ multiplex PCR, the TCRdb table keeps only in-frame clones and is missing some. Clonal size and the V and J genes are those of that table, whereas D and trimming came from the DNA. The sample gives 30,000 or so clones, approximately 73% of which show up once; roughly 1.9% is in the top ten. Study outcomes and limitations: Compared with healthy controls (2/35), patient top clones favored TRBV06 (8/27). CD4-sorted patient repertoires seemed more clonal than healthy CD4+ repertoires.

V lost 1 base and J lost 7, with 10 bases in between. The CDR3 spans 12 residues. Germline CDR1 reads GTSNPN; CDR2 reads SVGIG (reference sequence). The V gene is TRBV30, the J gene TRBJ1-1; weak D call: TRBD1 (5 bases). The specimen was CD4+ T cells from blood buffy coats. The source of this sequence is a human donor in good health. CDR3 amino acids: CAWSAREGEAFF. CDR3 DNA: TGTGCCTGGAGTGCCAGGGAAGGTGAAGCTTTCTTT.